These 15 T cell receptor beta chains originate from one sample sequenced in a study of T cells after yellow fever vaccination. TCRdb used MiXCR to reprocess the 5' RACE reads, holding one entry per CDR3 protein. The sample has some 300,000 distinct CDR3 sequences; less than 4.5% are singletons. Sequences were derived from PBMCs, sampled on the day of the yellow fever booster vaccination. The receptors shown here come from a man aged 18 to 29 who received the YFV17D yellow fever vaccine.

This clonotype was picked up many times. This chain connects TRBV10-3 to TRBJ2-3, with a tentative D call TRBD1 (5 bases). Trimming removed 11 bases at V and 0 bases at J, with 12 bases between. The CDR3 covers 13 residues. Per germline, CDR1 ENHRY and CDR2 SYGVKD. CDR3 bases: TGTGCCCTCCGGGCAGGGAGCACAGATACGCAGTATTTT. This sequence encodes CALRAGSTDTQYF.

Ten or more counts support this clonotype. V usage is TRBV6-1 and J usage is TRBJ2-5; D gene ambiguous. The CDR3 runs 13 residues. V gave up 7 bases and J gave up 2 bases, with 11 bases separating them. The germline V gene encodes CDR1 MNHNS and CDR2 SASEGT. Here the CDR3 DNA reads TGTGCCAGCAATGCCCGGGCGCAAGAGACCCAGTACTTC. Its translation: CASNARAQETQYF.

In this sample, this clonotype turned up many times. The V call is TRBV6-6, the J call TRBJ1-6; 7 nucleotides agree with TRBD1. With V trimmed by 5 bases and J by 7 bases, 5 bases remained unmatched. Germline V lookup: CDR1 MNHNY, CDR2 SVGAGI (reference sequence). The CDR3 length is 14 residues. CDR3 DNA sequence: TGTGCCAGCAGTGAGACAGGGAGGAATTCACCCCTCCACTTT. Translated: CASSETGRNSPLHF.

This clonotype was recorded many times. The chain combines TRBV5-1 with TRBJ2-5; the match to TRBD1 covers 7 bases. The CDR3 runs to 14 residues. Germline V gene lookup returns CDR1 SGHRS and CDR2 YFSETQ. Unmatched junction bases numbered 4, after V lost 0 bases and J lost 5 bases. The CDR3 nucleotides are TGCGCCAGCAGCTTGGAAGGGGGCTGGGAGACCCAGTACTTC. This codes for CASSLEGGWETQYF.

The V gene is TRBV28, the J gene TRBJ1-1, with D unclear. CDR3 length equals 12 residues. Germline V CDR1 and CDR2: MDHEN, SYDVKM. V shed 7 bases and J shed 3 bases, with 9 bases lying between them. CDR3 in amino acids: CASKRGYTEAFF. The CDR3 DNA reads as TGTGCCAGCAAACGGGGTTACACTGAAGCTTTCTTT.

The chain couples TRBV20-1 to TRBJ2-3; TRBD1 or TRBD2 may be the D gene (6 bases each). CDR3 length equals 14 residues. Germline V gene lookup returns CDR1 DFQATT and CDR2 SNEGSKA (reference sequence). V lost 6 bases and J lost 6, with 19 bases in between. CDR3 protein: CSAPGGRVRDTQYF. The CDR3, as DNA: TGCAGTGCCCCCGGGGGCAGGGTTCGGGATACGCAGTATTTT.

This clonotype was seen at least ten times. As DNA, the CDR3 is TGCAGTGCTAGATGGGTCTCCCCGGATACGCAGTATTTT. Translated: CSARWVSPDTQYF. The chain uses TRBV20-1 and TRBJ2-3; D unclear. The germline CDR1 and CDR2 sequences are DFQATT and SNEGSKA (reference sequence). Trimming took off 2 bases at V and 6 bases at J, with 12 bases between the two ends. The CDR3 sequence is 13 residues long.

This clonotype was seen repeatedly, ten times or more. This chain links TRBV7-8 with TRBJ2-1; D gene unclear. Germline loops: CDR1 SGHVS, CDR2 FQNEAQ. Trimming removed 1 base from V and 0 bases from J, with 4 bases in between. The CDR3 is made up of 14 amino acids. The CDR3 is CASSLGNSYNEQFF. The CDR3, as DNA: TGTGCCAGCAGCTTAGGTAACTCCTACAATGAGCAGTTCTTC.

This clonotype has just a few counts. This sequence joins TRBV5-1 and TRBJ1-3, with D unresolved. There are 14 residues in the CDR3. Germline V gives CDR1 SGHRS, CDR2 YFSETQ. V shed 4 bases and J shed 1 base, with 9 bases lying between them. CDR3 bases: TGCGCCAGCAGCCCTACAGAGTCTGGAAACACCATATATTTT. Encoded protein: CASSPTESGNTIYF.

The chain has TRBV29-1 and TRBJ1-2; no definite D call. Per germline, CDR1 SQVTM and CDR2 ANQGSEA. The CDR3 contains 10 residues. Deletions cut 3 bases from V and 7 bases from J, with 6 bases between. The CDR3 DNA follows: TGCAGCGTTGATGGGGTTGGCTACACCTTC. Its translation: CSVDGVGYTF. The complete variable domain, with remaining parts taken from reference TRBV29-1 and TRBJ1-2, reads SAVISQKPSRDICQRGTSLTIQCQVDSQVTMMFWYRQQPGQSLTLIATANQGSEATYESGFVIDKFPISRPNLTFSTLTVSNMSPEDSSIYLCSVDGVGYTFGSGTRLTVV.

This clonotype came up many times. The V gene is TRBV6-6, the J gene TRBJ2-7; TRBD2 agrees at 7 bases. CDR1 and CDR2 from the germline V gene are MNHNY and SVGAGI (reference sequence). V trimming: 8 bases; J trimming: 2 bases; junction bases outside the gene matches: 3. This CDR3 is 12 amino acids long. CDR3 amino acids: CASGEGPYEQYV. As DNA, the CDR3 is TGTGCCAGCGGGGAGGGACCCTACGAGCAGTACGTC.

This clonotype was detected many times. The J gene is TRBJ2-4, the V gene TRBV28, with 7 positions matching TRBD2. The V gene's germline CDR1 is MDHEN and CDR2 SYDVKM. With V trimmed by 4 bases and J by 9 bases, 15 bases remained unmatched. The CDR3 runs to 16 residues. The DNA of the CDR3 is TGTGCCAGCAGTTCCCGGGAAGCGGGGCAAGGAGGCATTCAGTACTTC. Residues: CASSSREAGQGGIQYF.

This clonotype has ten or more counts. V is TRBV12-3 or TRBV12-4 and J is TRBJ1-2; D possibly corresponds to TRBD1 (6 bases). CDR3 length: 13 amino acids. The V end was cut by 2 bases, the J end by 6 bases, with 10 bases between. The CDR3 region has the DNA TGTGCCAGCAGTTTACGGGGGCCGGATGGCTACACCTTC. It encodes CASSLRGPDGYTF.

Here the CDR3 DNA reads TGCGCCAGCAGCCTTGCTCACGGGGGAAGGTCCTATGGCTACACCTTC. Protein: CASSLAHGGRSYGYTF. J is TRBJ1-2 and V is TRBV5-1; the D gene is possibly TRBD1 (5 bases). The CDR3 sequence is 16 residues long. With 4 bases removed from V and 4 bases from J, the gap between germline ends came to 20 bases. Germline CDR1 SGHRS, CDR2 YFSETQ.

This clonotype was recorded at least ten times. This rearrangement joins TRBV6-1 to TRBJ2-7; 8 nucleotides match TRBD1. J lost 7 bases, V lost 7 bases, and 12 bases had no gene match. Per the germline V gene, CDR1 is MNHNS and CDR2 is SASEGT. This CDR3 contains 14 residues. Here the CDR3 reads CASTPHDRGREQYF. Written as DNA, the CDR3 is TGTGCCAGCACCCCACACGACAGGGGTAGGGAGCAGTACTTC.